This T cell receptor beta chain was identified in a study of blood T cell repertoires in COVID-19. Looking at the study overall: Samples taken during acute and convalescent COVID-19 were collected in the United States, Italy and Spain. PBMCs, B-cell-depleted T cells, or T cells provided the cDNA or gDNA that made up the material.

With 5 bases clipped from V and 1 base from J, the junction kept 3 bases outside the gene matches. The germline V gene has CDR1 MRHNA and CDR2 SNTAGT. The CDR3 sequence is 15 residues long. Per the authors' pipeline: Estimated nucleated cell counts came from reference gene primer amplification. The protocol was immunoSEQ multiplex PCR, while the TCRdb copy is restricted to in-frame clones and leaves out a portion. The V and J calls and clone size are taken from that table; D and trimming were inferred from the DNA. The table records 260,000 or so clones, 75% to 85% of them present only once. The receptor's source is a woman in her sixties or seventies with acute or convalescent COVID-19. The J gene is TRBJ2-2, the V gene TRBV6-4; 8 positions match TRBD1. Sample: peripheral blood. The CDR3 region is CASSTGQGNTGELFF. CDR3 DNA sequence: TGTGCCAGCAGTACAGGACAGGGGAACACCGGGGAGCTGTTTTTT.